The 15 T cell receptor beta chains below all came from one sample that was sequenced in a study of a mutant IDH1 vaccine in newly diagnosed glioma. The method was immunoSEQ multiplex PCR; TCRdb's version includes in-frame clones alone and lacks a portion of them. This table holds 50,000 to 65,000 clones, 80% to 85% found once. For these receptors, no antigen is known. As for time point: week 5, during vaccination. A single vaccine dose contained 300 ug of mutant IDH1 20-mer peptide, and topical imiquimod was used with it. Sequenced here: PBMCs, sampled from a glioma patient whose treatment included an IDH1 peptide vaccine. All receptors come from a man in his thirties or forties with glioma.

V usage is TRBV11-2 and J usage is TRBJ2-7; no reliable D call. Germline V gives CDR1 SGHAT, CDR2 FQNNGV. Trimming took off 5 bases at V and 8 bases at J, with 10 bases between the two ends. The CDR3 has 11 residues. The CDR3 loop is CASSPAGKQYF. The CDR3 region has the DNA TGTGCCAGCAGCCCCGCAGGCAAGCAGTACTTC.

The CDR3 reads CASSEVLGTEAFF. DNA of the CDR3: TGTGCCAGCAGTGAGGTCCTGGGGACTGAAGCTTTCTTT. The V gene is TRBV6-4, the J gene TRBJ1-1; D is uncertain. The CDR3 covers 13 residues. The germline gives CDR1 MRHNA, CDR2 SNTAGT. The V end was cut by 3 bases, the J end by 5 bases, with 10 bases between.

The chain joins TRBV6-5 to TRBJ2-7; unclear D gene. Trimming removed 2 bases at V and 4 bases at J, with 6 bases between. This CDR3 has 12 amino acids. Germline V CDR1 and CDR2: MNHEY, SVGAGI. The DNA for the CDR3 is TGTGCCAGCAGTTACAGAGGATACGAGCAGTACTTC. Translated, it gives CASSYRGYEQYF.

The genes are TRBV19 and TRBJ1-2, with 10 nucleotides matching TRBD1. V was pared by 6 bases and J by 6 bases, with 7 bases of the junction left unmatched. Germline CDR1 LNHDA, CDR2 SQIVND (reference sequence). The CDR3 length is 14 residues. This CDR3 reads CASSLPGQGNGYTF. The CDR3 DNA sequence: TGTGCCAGTAGCTTACCGGGACAGGGGAATGGCTACACCTTC.

The table lists this clone with a count of one. V is TRBV13 and J is TRBJ2-1, with 7 bases aligning to TRBD1. Germline V gene sequence: CDR1 PRHDT, CDR2 FYEKMQ (reference sequence). The CDR3 runs 19 residues. V lost 1 base to trimming and J lost 1 base; unmatched junction nucleotides: 13. The CDR3 DNA reads TGTGCCAGCAGCTTAGTACGGGACAGACTTCGAATTTCCTACAATGAGCAGTTCTTC. Protein: CASSLVRDRLRISYNEQFF. Looking up the rest from reference TRBV13 and TRBJ2-1 gives the full variable domain: AAGVIQSPRHLIKEKRETATLKCYPIPRHDTVYWYQQGPGQDPQFLISFYEKMQSDKGSIPDRFSAQQFSDYHSELNMSSLELGDSALYFCASSLVRDRLRISYNEQFFGPGTRLTVL.

This clone was seen a few times. This chain connects TRBV19 to TRBJ1-1; 7 bases align to TRBD1. The CDR3 extends over 14 amino acids. Germline trimming cut 5 bases from V and 6 bases from J; bases unmatched to any gene: 9. Per germline, CDR1 LNHDA and CDR2 SQIVND (reference sequence). The CDR3 reads CASSPADRASEAFF. The DNA for the CDR3 is TGTGCCAGTAGTCCCGCTGACAGGGCTTCTGAAGCTTTCTTT.

In its sample, this clone was seen a few times. V and J are TRBV14 and TRBJ1-6; a weak D match, TRBD1 (6 bases). V lost 0 bases and J lost 9, with 12 bases in between. The CDR3 covers 15 residues. Looked up from germline, CDR1 is SGHDN and CDR2 is FVKESK. The CDR3 nucleotides read TGTGCCAGCAGCCAAGATCCGGGGGCTGGTTCACCCCTCCACTTT. Translating it yields CASSQDPGAGSPLHF. Full variable domain (remainder filled in from reference TRBV14 and TRBJ1-6): EAGVTQFPSHSVIEKGQTVTLRCDPISGHDNLYWYRRVMGKEIKFLLHFVKESKQDESGMPNNRFLAERTGGTYSTLKVQPAELEDSGVYFCASSQDPGAGSPLHFGNGTRLTVT.

V is TRBV11-2 and J is TRBJ2-7; D is possibly TRBD2 (5 bases). With 3 bases removed from V and 3 bases from J, the gap between germline ends came to 12 bases. Germline V lookup: CDR1 SGHAT, CDR2 FQNNGV. This CDR3 region has 14 residues. The CDR3 sequence is CASSFKRLLYEQYF. In nucleotides, the CDR3 is TGTGCCAGCAGCTTTAAGCGGTTACTCTACGAGCAGTACTTC.

The rearrangement links TRBV27 to TRBJ2-7, with D perhaps matching TRBD1 (6 bases). The CDR3 has 15 amino acids. Germline CDR1 is MNHEY and CDR2 is SMNVEV (reference sequence). V lost 6 bases, J lost 3 bases, and 18 bases lay in between. The CDR3 spells CASSSLSTGYYEQYF. CDR3 nucleotide sequence: TGTGCCAGCAGCTCCCTTTCGACAGGATACTACGAGCAGTACTTC.

The J gene is TRBJ2-5, the V gene TRBV4-1, with 12 positions matching TRBD2. After removal of 1 base from V and 0 bases from J, the junction contained 0 bases not matched to a gene. This CDR3 contains 16 residues. The V gene's germline CDR1 is MGHRA and CDR2 YSYEKL. CDR3 nucleotide sequence: TGCGCCAGCAGCCAAGGGACTAGCGGGAACCAAGAGACCCAGTACTTC. Its protein product is CASSQGTSGNQETQYF.

The chain has TRBV7-9 and TRBJ1-2, with D possibly being TRBD1 (5 bases). Germline CDR1 and CDR2: SEHNR and FQNEAQ (reference sequence). The CDR3 contains 13 residues. V lost 4 bases and J lost 12, with 18 bases in between. The CDR3 sequence: CASSSQGGTFNTF. CDR3 nucleotide sequence: TGTGCCAGCAGCTCCCAGGGCGGGACCTTCAACACCTTC.

The chain joins TRBV6-6 to TRBJ1-4, with D unresolved. The V gene's germline CDR1 is MNHNY and CDR2 SVGAGI (reference sequence). V was trimmed by 0 bases and J by 8 bases, leaving 16 bases between them. The CDR3 has 16 residues. The CDR3 spells CASSYSVNPAAEKLFF. Here the CDR3 DNA reads TGTGCCAGCAGTTACTCGGTGAATCCTGCCGCGGAAAAACTGTTTTTT.

This clone was counted once. The chain has TRBV9 and TRBJ2-2, with 10 bases identical to TRBD2. CDR1 and CDR2 (germline): SGDLS, YYNGEE. The CDR3 contains 17 residues. V gave up 0 bases and J gave up 1 base; unmatched junction bases: 3. CDR3 protein: CASSVAASGGNTGELFF. CDR3 nucleotides: TGTGCCAGCAGCGTAGCGGCTAGCGGGGGGAACACCGGGGAGCTGTTTTTT.

The CDR3 loop is CAITPGQGLTEAFF. The DNA for the CDR3 is TGTGCCATCACCCCGGGACAGGGTCTAACTGAAGCTTTCTTT. This rearrangement joins TRBV10-3 to TRBJ1-1; TRBD1 aligns across 9 bases. The CDR3 has 14 amino acids. Losses at the gene ends were 7 bases for V and 5 bases for J; bases not matched to a gene: 8. Per the germline V gene, CDR1 is ENHRY and CDR2 is SYGVKD.

The V and J genes are TRBV7-8 and TRBJ1-6, with TRBD1 identical over 7 bases. The CDR3 consists of 15 residues. V was clipped by 5 bases and J by 3 bases; unmatched bases: 4. Per the germline V gene, CDR1 is SGHVS and CDR2 is FQNEAQ. The CDR3 region is CASSPRDSYNSPLHF. As DNA, the CDR3 is TGTGCCAGCAGCCCGCGGGACAGCTATAATTCACCCCTCCACTTT.